The 27 T cell receptor beta chains listed next were all sequenced from one sample in a study of OX40 agonist ivuxolimab in advanced cancers. Only in-frame clones appear in the TCRdb table, and some are missing; sequencing was by immunoSEQ multiplex PCR. The table lists 70,000 or so clones, just over 85% of them singletons, with about 0.9% in the top ten. The sample was CD4+ or CD8+ T cells sorted from blood, taken in a trial of the OX40 agonist ivuxolimab. These receptors were obtained from an adult with an advanced solid tumor such as melanoma, head and neck, liver or kidney cancer.

On this clone itself: The sample contains more than one DNA sequence encoding this CDR3. The chain uses TRBV28 and TRBJ1-2; unclear D gene. The CDR3 has 12 residues. In germline, CDR1 is MDHEN, CDR2 SYDVKM. V was shortened by 2 bases and J by 4 bases, with 5 bases between the two germline ends. The CDR3 loop is CASSLGGYGYTF. In DNA, the CDR3 is TGTGCCAGCAGTTTAGGCGGCTATGGCTACACCTTC.

This chain uses TRBV2 with TRBJ2-3, with 11 bases lining up with TRBD2. Germline V lookup: CDR1 SNHLY, CDR2 FYNNEI. The CDR3 totals 17 residues. V lost 6 bases and J lost 10; bases outside the gene matches: 18. CDR3 sequence: CASRAGTSGQQYPAQYF. In nucleotides, the CDR3 is TGTGCCAGCAGAGCCGGGACTAGCGGCCAACAATACCCCGCGCAGTATTTT.

The rearrangement joins TRBV4-1 to TRBJ1-2; no reliable D call. Germline-derived CDR1 and CDR2 are MGHRA and YSYEKL. The CDR3 runs to 14 residues. V was shortened by 0 bases and J by 4 bases, with 9 bases between the two germline ends. CDR3 protein: CASSQEPRSYGYTF. CDR3 coding DNA: TGCGCCAGCAGCCAAGAACCGCGGAGCTATGGCTACACCTTC.

J is TRBJ2-7 and V is TRBV6-5; 7 nucleotides line up with TRBD2. The CDR3 runs 15 residues. After removal of 10 bases from V and 3 bases from J, the junction contained 15 bases not matched to a gene. The germline V gene encodes CDR1 MNHEY and CDR2 SVGAGI. The CDR3: CAIENPTSRVYEQYF. DNA of the CDR3: TGTGCCATCGAGAATCCGACTAGCAGGGTCTACGAGCAGTACTTC.

V is TRBV6-6 and J is TRBJ1-1, with a tentative D call TRBD1 (6 bases). V lost 4 bases, J lost 1 base, and 7 bases lay in between. The CDR3 length is 13 residues. Germline CDR1 is MNHNY and CDR2 is SVGAGI (reference sequence). The CDR3 DNA sequence: TGTGCCAGCAGTTTACAGGGGAACACTGAAGCTTTCTTT. Encoded protein: CASSLQGNTEAFF.

As for this clone: The junction does not match germline at one end; this may be a read error. Other DNA sequences of this sample code for an identical CDR3. The rearrangement links TRBV30 to TRBJ1-2; possibly TRBD1 for D (6 bases). Germline V CDR1 and CDR2: GTSNPN, SVGIG (reference sequence). CDR3 length equals 16 residues. CDR3 DNA sequence: TGTGCCTGGAGTATTTTAAGACAGGCCCTTGGGGATGGTTACACCTTC. Translated: CAWSILRQALGDGYTF.

This clone appeared a single time. As DNA, the CDR3 is TGTGCCAGCAGTGATTTGACAGCCTCTGGTGAGCAGTTCTTC. Protein sequence: CASSDLTASGEQFF. The rearrangement joins TRBV2 to TRBJ2-1; possibly TRBD1 for D (5 bases). Looked up from germline, CDR1 is SNHLY and CDR2 is FYNNEI. The CDR3 contains 14 residues. The V and J ends lost 3 bases and 9 bases respectively, with 15 bases between them. Based on the CDR3 plus reference TRBV2 and TRBJ2-1, the full variable domain is EPEVTQTPSHQVTQMGQEVILRCVPISNHLYFYWYRQILGQKVEFLVSFYNNEISEKSEIFDDQFSVERPDGSNFTLKIRSTKLEDSAMYFCASSDLTASGEQFFGPGTRLTVL.

The chain joins TRBV6-6 to TRBJ2-1; D possibly corresponds to TRBD1 (6 bases). The CDR3 runs to 15 residues. In germline, CDR1 is MNHNY, CDR2 SVGAGI (reference sequence). V was clipped by 7 bases and J by 4 bases, with 17 bases between them. This CDR3 is CASTPRAGEYNEQFF. Here the CDR3 DNA reads TGTGCCAGCACCCCCCGCGCAGGGGAGTACAATGAGCAGTTCTTC.

V usage is TRBV4-1 and J usage is TRBJ2-1; 9 bases map to TRBD2. The CDR3 runs 14 residues. V dropped 3 bases and J dropped 7; count of bases not matched to a gene: 4. Germline values: CDR1 MGHRA, CDR2 YSYEKL. CDR3 sequence: CASSQAGGPNEQFF. CDR3 bases: TGCGCCAGCAGCCAGGCGGGGGGGCCTAATGAGCAGTTCTTC.

This clone was detected once. The rearrangement uses TRBV18 and TRBJ2-7, with 10 bases fitting TRBD1. Germline-derived CDR1 and CDR2 are KGHSH and LQKENI. J was trimmed by 2 bases and V by 8 bases; bases with no gene match: 3. This CDR3 contains 13 residues. CDR3 region: CASRGQGPYEQYF. The CDR3 bases are TGTGCCAGCCGGGGACAGGGGCCCTACGAGCAGTACTTC.

V is TRBV2 and J is TRBJ1-3; 8 nucleotides align to TRBD1. Per germline, CDR1 SNHLY and CDR2 FYNNEI. V trimming: 5 bases; J trimming: 1 base; junction bases outside the gene matches: 10. The CDR3 covers 17 residues. DNA for the CDR3: TGTGCCAGCAGTTGGACAGGGTTTCTTCGTTCTGGAAACACCATATATTTT. Translating gives CASSWTGFLRSGNTIYF.

The V call is TRBV18, the J call TRBJ2-1; the match to TRBD2 covers 10 bases. V dropped 3 bases and J dropped 6; count of bases not matched to a gene: 11. Germline V lookup: CDR1 KGHSH, CDR2 LQKENI. The CDR3 contains 17 residues. The CDR3 DNA sequence: TGTGCCAGCTCACCGGGATTACTAGCGGGAAGGGTCAATGAGCAGTTCTTC. Its translation is CASSPGLLAGRVNEQFF.

V is TRBV5-1 and J is TRBJ1-1; D ambiguous. This CDR3 has 15 amino acids. Germline V CDR1 and CDR2: SGHRS, YFSETQ. V lost 0 bases and J 0 bases, leaving 9 bases between the germline ends. The CDR3 spells CASSLAMLVNTEAFF. The CDR3 coding sequence is TGCGCCAGCAGCTTGGCCATGTTAGTGAACACTGAAGCTTTCTTT.

The chain couples TRBV5-6 to TRBJ1-6; 10 bases fit TRBD1. The CDR3 sequence is 15 residues long. V was pared by 3 bases and J by 8 bases, with 5 bases of the junction left unmatched. Germline CDR1 SGHDT, CDR2 YYEEEE. CDR3 DNA sequence: TGTGCCAGCAGCTCGGTAGGGACAGGGGATTCACCCCTCCACTTT. As protein: CASSSVGTGDSPLHF.

The CDR3 loop is CASSLGGQPYNEQFF. The CDR3 nucleotides are TGCGCCAGCAGCTTAGGGGGACAACCCTACAATGAGCAGTTCTTC. The chain carries TRBV5-1 and TRBJ2-1; perhaps TRBD1 as D (6 bases). This CDR3 is 15 amino acids long. CDR1 is SGHRS and CDR2 is YFSETQ in the germline V gene. Trimming took off 2 bases at V and 2 bases at J, with 11 bases between the two ends. The whole variable domain, remainder taken from reference TRBV5-1 and TRBJ2-1, is KAGVTQTPRYLIKTRGQQVTLSCSPISGHRSVSWYQQTPGQGLQFLFEYFSETQRNKGNFPGRFSGRQFSNSRSEMNVSTLELGDSALYLCASSLGGQPYNEQFFGPGTRLTVL.

This chain connects TRBV18 to TRBJ2-3; D ambiguous. Trimming removed 3 bases from V and 3 bases from J, with 7 bases in between. The CDR3 totals 13 residues. Germline lookup yields CDR1 KGHSH and CDR2 LQKENI. The CDR3 sequence: CASSPYQTDTQYF. CDR3 nucleotides: TGTGCCAGCTCACCCTATCAGACAGATACGCAGTATTTT. Full variable domain (rest looked up from reference TRBV18 and TRBJ2-3): NAGVMQNPRHLVRRRGQEARLRCSPMKGHSHVYWYRQLPEEGLKFMVYLQKENIIDESGMPKERFSAEFPKEGPSILRIQQVVRGDSAAYFCASSPYQTDTQYFGPGTRLTVL.

This chain uses TRBV5-1 with TRBJ2-3; the match to TRBD2 covers 8 bases. Germline V gene lookup returns CDR1 SGHRS and CDR2 YFSETQ. After removal of 5 bases from V and 5 bases from J, the junction contained 16 bases not matched to a gene. CDR3 length: 17 amino acids. CDR3 in amino acids: CASSRIGAGAEKDTQYF. The DNA of the CDR3 is TGCGCCAGCAGTCGTATTGGAGCGGGGGCCGAGAAAGATACGCAGTATTTT.

The rearrangement uses TRBV9 and TRBJ2-5; possibly TRBD1 for D (5 bases). Trimming left V 0 bases short and J 4 bases short, with 10 bases between. Germline CDR1 reads SGDLS; CDR2 reads YYNGEE. The CDR3 consists of 14 residues. The CDR3 sequence: CASSVGQGSETQYF. CDR3 bases: TGTGCCAGCAGCGTAGGTCAGGGCTCAGAGACCCAGTACTTC.

CDR3 bases: TGTGCCAGTTCCGGTCTAGCGGGACCCTACAATGAGCAGTTCTTC. Protein: CASSGLAGPYNEQFF. The rearrangement joins TRBV19 to TRBJ2-1, with 9 bases matching TRBD2. V gave up 8 bases and J gave up 2 bases; unmatched junction bases: 7. Germline CDR1 LNHDA, CDR2 SQIVND (reference sequence). The CDR3 totals 15 residues.

The chain uses TRBV11-3 and TRBJ2-2; a possible D gene is TRBD1 (5 bases). The CDR3 totals 15 residues. V dropped 0 bases and J dropped 6 bases, with 11 bases sitting between them. Germline V gene data show CDR1 as SGHNT and CDR2 as YENEEA. As DNA, the CDR3 is TGTGCCAGCAGCTTAGACCCGTTAGGGGCCGGGGAGCTGTTTTTT. It specifies CASSLDPLGAGELFF.

The chain joins TRBV30 to TRBJ2-3, with 7 nucleotides matching TRBD2. V shed 8 bases and J 4 bases; nucleotides not matched to a gene: 12. The CDR3 contains 14 residues. Looked up from germline, CDR1 is GTSNPN and CDR2 is SVGIG (reference sequence). The CDR3 is CATELSGRADTQYF. In DNA, the CDR3 is TGTGCCACGGAGCTGTCAGGGAGGGCAGATACGCAGTATTTT.

This chain links TRBV29-1 with TRBJ1-2; D is ambiguous. Trimming removed 0 bases from V and 8 bases from J, with 10 bases in between. The CDR3 contains 12 residues. Per germline, CDR1 SQVTM and CDR2 ANQGSEA. The CDR3 reads CSVEDTVGGYTF. In DNA form, the CDR3 reads TGCAGCGTTGAAGACACAGTGGGGGGCTACACCTTC.

This clone was counted between two and nine times. V gene TRBV5-8 combines with J gene TRBJ1-6; no firm D call. V lost 0 bases to trimming and J lost 6 bases, with 4 bases between them. Germline assignment: CDR1 SGHTS and CDR2 YDEGEE. This CDR3 comprises 13 residues. The CDR3 loop is CASSLGGNSPLHF. The CDR3 DNA is TGTGCCAGCAGCTTGGGGGGTAATTCACCCCTCCACTTT.

This clone appeared a few times. The chain combines TRBV6-1 with TRBJ2-7; TRBD2 agrees at 12 bases. CDR1 and CDR2 (germline): MNHNS, SASEGT. The ends lost 10 bases at V and 3 bases at J; junction bases unmatched: 7. CDR3 length equals 14 residues. The CDR3: CAIIKTSGSYEQYF. CDR3 sequence (DNA): TGTGCCATCATAAAGACTAGCGGGAGCTACGAGCAGTACTTC.

The chain is built from TRBV5-4 and TRBJ2-7, with 7 bases lining up with TRBD2. The trim removed 3 bases at V and 0 bases at J, leaving 9 bases unmatched. The CDR3 is 16 amino acids. The germline gives CDR1 SGHNT, CDR2 YYREEE (reference sequence). Written as DNA, the CDR3 is TGTGCCAGCAGCTCGAAAGCGGGAAGGGCCTCCTACGAGCAGTACTTC. It yields the protein CASSSKAGRASYEQYF. The variable domain in full, completed from reference TRBV5-4 and TRBJ2-7, reads ETGVTQSPTHLIKTRGQQVTLRCSSQSGHNTVSWYQQALGQGPQFIFQYYREEENGRGNFPPRFSGLQFPNYSSELNVNALELDDSALYLCASSSKAGRASYEQYFGPGTRLTVT.

This chain links TRBV19 with TRBJ2-1; TRBD1 matches 9 bases. Germline V gene sequence: CDR1 LNHDA, CDR2 SQIVND (reference sequence). The trim removed 0 bases at V and 6 bases at J, leaving 9 bases unmatched. This CDR3 is 17 amino acids long. This CDR3 reads CASSIDLLWDRVNEQFF. The CDR3 nucleotides are TGTGCCAGTAGTATAGACCTCCTATGGGACAGGGTCAATGAGCAGTTCTTC.

The rearrangement uses TRBV5-4 and TRBJ1-5; D call uncertain. The CDR3 totals 13 residues. CDR1 is SGHNT and CDR2 is YYREEE in the germline V gene (reference sequence). Trimming pared 0 bases from V and 6 bases from J, leaving 7 bases between. The chain's CDR3 is CASSLAGSQPQHF. The CDR3, as DNA: TGTGCCAGCAGCTTGGCGGGTAGTCAGCCCCAGCATTTT.